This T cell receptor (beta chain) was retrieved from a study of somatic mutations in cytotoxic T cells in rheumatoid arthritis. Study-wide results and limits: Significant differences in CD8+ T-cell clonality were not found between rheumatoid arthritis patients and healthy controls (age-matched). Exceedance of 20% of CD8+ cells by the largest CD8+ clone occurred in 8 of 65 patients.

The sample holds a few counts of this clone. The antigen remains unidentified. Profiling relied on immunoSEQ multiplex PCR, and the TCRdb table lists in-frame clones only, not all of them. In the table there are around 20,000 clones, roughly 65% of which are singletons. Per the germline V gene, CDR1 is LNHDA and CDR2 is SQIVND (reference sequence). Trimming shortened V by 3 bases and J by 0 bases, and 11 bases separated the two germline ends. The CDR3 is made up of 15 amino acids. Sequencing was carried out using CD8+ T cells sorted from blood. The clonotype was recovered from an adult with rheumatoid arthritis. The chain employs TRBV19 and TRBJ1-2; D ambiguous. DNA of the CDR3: TGTGCCAGTAGTATGGCCGGGATAGCTAACTATGGCTACACCTTC. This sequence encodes CASSMAGIANYGYTF. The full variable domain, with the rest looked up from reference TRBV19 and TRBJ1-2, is DGGITQSPKYLFRKEGQNVTLSCEQNLNHDAMYWYRQDPGQGLRLIYYSQIVNDFQKGDIAEGYSVSREKKESFPLTVTSAQKNPTAFYLCASSMAGIANYGYTFGSGTRLTVV.